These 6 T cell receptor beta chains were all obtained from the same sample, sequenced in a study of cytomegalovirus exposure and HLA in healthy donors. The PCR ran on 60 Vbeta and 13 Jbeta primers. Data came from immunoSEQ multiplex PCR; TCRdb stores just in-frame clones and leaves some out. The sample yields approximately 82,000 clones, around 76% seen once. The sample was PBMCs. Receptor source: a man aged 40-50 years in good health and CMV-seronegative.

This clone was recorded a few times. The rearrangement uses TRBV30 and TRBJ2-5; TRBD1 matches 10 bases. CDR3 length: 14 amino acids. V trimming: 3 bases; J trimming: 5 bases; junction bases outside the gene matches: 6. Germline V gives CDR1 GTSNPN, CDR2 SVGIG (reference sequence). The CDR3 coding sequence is TGTGCCTGGAGGGGGGACAGGGGAATGGAGACCCAGTACTTC. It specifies CAWRGDRGMETQYF.

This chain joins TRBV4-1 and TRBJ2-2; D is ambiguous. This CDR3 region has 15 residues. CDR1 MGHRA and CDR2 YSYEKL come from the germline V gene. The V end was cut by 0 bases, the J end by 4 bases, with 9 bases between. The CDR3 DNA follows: TGCGCCAGCAGCCAAGATCGCGAGGTCACCGGGGAGCTGTTTTTT. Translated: CASSQDREVTGELFF.

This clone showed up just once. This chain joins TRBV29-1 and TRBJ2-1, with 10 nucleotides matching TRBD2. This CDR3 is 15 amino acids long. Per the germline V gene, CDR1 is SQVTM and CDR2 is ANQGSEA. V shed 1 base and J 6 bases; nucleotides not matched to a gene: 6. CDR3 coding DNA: TGCAGCGTTGAAGGTCATCTAGCGGGAGTCAATGAGCAGTTCTTC. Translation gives CSVEGHLAGVNEQFF.

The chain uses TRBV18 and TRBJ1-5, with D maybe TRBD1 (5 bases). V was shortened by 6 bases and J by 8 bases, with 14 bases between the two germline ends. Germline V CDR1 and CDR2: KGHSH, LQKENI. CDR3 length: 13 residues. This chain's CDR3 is CASSSGGYEPQHF. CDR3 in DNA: TGTGCCAGCTCCTCGGGGGGGTATGAGCCCCAGCATTTT.

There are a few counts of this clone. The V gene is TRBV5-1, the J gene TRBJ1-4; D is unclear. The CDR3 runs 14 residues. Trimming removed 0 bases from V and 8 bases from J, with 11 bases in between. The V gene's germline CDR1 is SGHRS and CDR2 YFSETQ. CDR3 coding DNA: TGCGCCAGCAGCTTGGGTCGCCCCGAGGAAAAACTGTTTTTT. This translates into CASSLGRPEEKLFF. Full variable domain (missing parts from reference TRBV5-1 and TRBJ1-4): KAGVTQTPRYLIKTRGQQVTLSCSPISGHRSVSWYQQTPGQGLQFLFEYFSETQRNKGNFPGRFSGRQFSNSRSEMNVSTLELGDSALYLCASSLGRPEEKLFFGSGTQLSVL.

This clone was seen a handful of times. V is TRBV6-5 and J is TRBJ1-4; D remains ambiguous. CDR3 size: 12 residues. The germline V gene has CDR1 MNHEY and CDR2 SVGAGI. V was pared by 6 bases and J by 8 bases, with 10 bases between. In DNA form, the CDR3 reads TGTGCCAGCAGCCGAAGCCGGGAAAAACTGTTTTTT. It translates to CASSRSREKLFF.